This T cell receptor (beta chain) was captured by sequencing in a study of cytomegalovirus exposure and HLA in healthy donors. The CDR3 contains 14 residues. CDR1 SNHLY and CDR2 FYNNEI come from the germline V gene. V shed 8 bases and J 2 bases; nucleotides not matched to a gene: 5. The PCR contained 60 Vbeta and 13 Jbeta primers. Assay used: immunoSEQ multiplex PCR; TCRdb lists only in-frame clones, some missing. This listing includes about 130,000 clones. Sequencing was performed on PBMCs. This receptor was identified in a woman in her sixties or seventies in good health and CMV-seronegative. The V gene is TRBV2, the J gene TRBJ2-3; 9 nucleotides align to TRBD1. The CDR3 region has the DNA TGTGCCAGCCTGGACAGGGGAAACACAGATACGCAGTATTTT. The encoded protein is CASLDRGNTDTQYF.